This T cell receptor (beta chain) emerged from a study of blood T cells in healthy people across ages. Study information: About one barcoded beta molecule per two T cells was captured by template switching. The study's findings and limits: Donor CMV status, an unknown factor, possibly confounded changes in expanded clonotypes.

As concerns this clonotype: Its antigen remains unidentified.

Trimming removed 4 bases at V and 4 bases at J, with 11 bases between. The CDR3 sequence is 14 residues long. For the second PCR, which ran for about 6 to 11 cycles, a sample-barcoded 5' primer and a J-beta primer mix were used. TCRdb itself ran the 5' RACE reads through MiXCR, one entry per CDR3 protein. The sample holds about a million distinct CDR3 sequences, 48% seen once. J is TRBJ1-5 and V is TRBV12-3 or TRBV12-4, with no clear D. This receptor was obtained from a man aged 25-45 years in good health. The material sequenced was blood. CDR3 sequence (DNA): TGTGCCAGCAGTTACCGACTGAGTAATCAGCCCCAGCATTTT. Protein sequence: CASSYRLSNQPQHF.